This TCR beta chain was captured in a study of blood T cell repertoires in COVID-19. Study details: Sample material is recorded as cDNA or gDNA derived from T cells, B-cell-depleted T cells, or PBMCs.

Authors' processing steps: Estimation of nucleated cell counts relied on the amplification of reference gene primers. The method was immunoSEQ multiplex PCR; TCRdb's version includes in-frame clones alone and lacks a portion of them. The DNA was the basis for D and trimming; V, J and clone size are from that table. This sample has fewer than 350,000 clones, with about 90% found just once. Germline CDR1 and CDR2: DFQATT and SNEGSKA (reference sequence). The V gene lost 3 bases and the J gene lost 4 bases, with 16 bases spanning the gap. The CDR3 spans 16 residues. This clonotype originated in a woman aged 25 to 39 who had recovered from COVID-19. The chain employs TRBV20-1 and TRBJ1-6; perhaps TRBD1 as D (6 bases). Source material: peripheral blood. CDR3 region: CSASGGGRGYNSPLHF. The CDR3 DNA follows: TGCAGTGCTAGTGGGGGGGGGCGCGGGTATAATTCACCCCTCCACTTT.